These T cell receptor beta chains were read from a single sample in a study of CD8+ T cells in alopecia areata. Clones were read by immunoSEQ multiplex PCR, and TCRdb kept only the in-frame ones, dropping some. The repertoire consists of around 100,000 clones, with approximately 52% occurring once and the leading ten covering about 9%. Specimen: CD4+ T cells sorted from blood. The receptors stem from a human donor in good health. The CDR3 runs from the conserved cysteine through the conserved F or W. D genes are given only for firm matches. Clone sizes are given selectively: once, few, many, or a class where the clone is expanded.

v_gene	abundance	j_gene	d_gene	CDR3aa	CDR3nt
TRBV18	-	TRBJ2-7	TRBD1	CASSPQGQGYEQYF	TGTGCCAGCTCACCACAGGGACAGGGGTACGAGCAGTACTTC
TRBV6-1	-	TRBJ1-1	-	CASNPTSGVGAFF	TGTGCCAGCAACCCCACATCGGGGGTTGGCGCTTTCTTT
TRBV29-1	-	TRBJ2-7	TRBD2	CSVLLAGAAYEQYF	TGCAGCGTCCTACTAGCGGGGGCCGCCTACGAGCAGTACTTC
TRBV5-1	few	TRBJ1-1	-	CASRLDSGYTEAFF	TGCGCCAGCAGGCTGGACAGCGGGTACACTGAAGCTTTCTTT
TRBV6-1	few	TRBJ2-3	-	CASSFAGNTQYF	TGTGCCAGCAGTTTCGCGGGGAATACGCAGTATTTT
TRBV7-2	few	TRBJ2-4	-	CASGELDGAKNIQYF	TGTGCCAGCGGCGAATTGGACGGAGCCAAAAACATTCAGTACTTC
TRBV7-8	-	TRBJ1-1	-	CASSSRRNTEAFF	TGTGCCAGCAGCTCTCGACGGAACACTGAAGCTTTCTTT
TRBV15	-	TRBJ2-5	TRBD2	CATSRVGGLETQYF	TGTGCCACCAGCAGAGTGGGAGGGCTGGAGACCCAGTACTTC
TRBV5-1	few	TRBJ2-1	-	CASSSTSPARSNEQFF	TGCGCCAGCAGCTCCACATCGCCTGCCCGTTCCAATGAGCAGTTCTTC
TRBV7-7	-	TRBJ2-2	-	CASSPGLANTGELFF	TGTGCTAGCTCGCCGGGGCTAGCCAACACCGGGGAGCTGTTTTTT
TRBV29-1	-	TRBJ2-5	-	CSVAWGGRGQETQYF	TGCAGCGTTGCGTGGGGTGGCAGGGGCCAAGAGACCCAGTACTTC
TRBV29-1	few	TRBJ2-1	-	CSVGGSSYNEQFF	TGCAGCGTCGGTGGAAGCTCCTACAATGAGCAGTTCTTC
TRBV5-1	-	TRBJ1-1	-	CASSLVEGDTEAFF	TGCGCCAGCAGCTTGGTGGAAGGAGACACTGAAGCTTTCTTT
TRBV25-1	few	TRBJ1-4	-	CASSDIQGKIEKLFF	TGTGCCAGCAGTGATATACAGGGAAAGATTGAAAAACTGTTTTTT
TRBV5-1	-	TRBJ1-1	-	CASSRSLEKNTEAFF	TGCGCCAGCAGCAGAAGTTTGGAGAAGAACACTGAAGCTTTCTTT
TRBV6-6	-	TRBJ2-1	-	CASSSLESSYNEQFF	TGTGCCAGCAGCAGCCTAGAGAGCTCCTACAATGAGCAGTTCTTC
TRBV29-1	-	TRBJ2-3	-	CSASSTDTQYF	TGCAGCGCGAGTAGCACAGATACGCAGTATTTT
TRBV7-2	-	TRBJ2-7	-	CASSYSQVSYEQYF	TGTGCCAGCAGCTACTCACAGGTCTCCTACGAGCAGTACTTC
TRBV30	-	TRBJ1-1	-	CAWSAAGNTEAFF	TGTGCCTGGAGTGCAGCGGGGAACACTGAAGCTTTCTTT
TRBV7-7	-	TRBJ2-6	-	CASSAGRVPQSRANVLTF	TGTGCCAGCAGCGCTGGTCGAGTGCCACAAAGTCGGGCCAACGTCCTGACTTTC
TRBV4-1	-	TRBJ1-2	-	CASSQGAGDSYTF	TGTGCCAGCAGCCAAGGGGCAGGAGATAGCTACACCTTC
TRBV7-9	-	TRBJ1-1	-	CASSSLDSGTEAFF	TGTGCCAGCAGCTCTTTGGACAGTGGCACTGAAGCTTTCTTT